The source of this T cell receptor beta chain is a study of T cells in Graves' hyperthyroidism and ophthalmopathy. On the study more broadly: Pretreatment peripheral blood was obtained at initial diagnosis.

Researchers took RNA transcripts and amplified the TCR beta CDR3 regions from them. The HTBI primer set drove a first-round RT-PCR of the TCR CDR3. From the multiplex PCR reads, TCRdb called clonotypes with MiXCR, one entry per CDR3 protein. The table includes 650,000 to 850,000 distinct CDR3 sequences, around a sixth detected once. CDR1 MNHEY and CDR2 SVGEGT come from the germline V gene. Between the trimmed V and J ends, which lost 7 bases and 4 bases, there was a span of 15 bases. The CDR3 length is 14 residues. Blood was drawn at first hyperthyroidism diagnosis, before any ophthalmopathy symptoms.

Sequencing used blood. The TCR comes from a woman aged 50 to 60 with Graves' hyperthyroidism that later progressed to Graves' ophthalmopathy. This chain links TRBV6-2 or TRBV6-3 with TRBJ2-3; weak D call: TRBD2 (6 bases). The CDR3 sequence is CASKSGGLADTQYF. The CDR3 DNA reads as TGTGCCAGCAAGTCCGGGGGTTTGGCAGATACGCAGTATTTT.